This T cell receptor beta chain was obtained from a study of T cell responses to AZD1222 COVID-19 vaccine. The CDR3 loop spans 14 amino acids. In germline, CDR1 is MNHEY, CDR2 SVGEGT. The ends were cut back, 1 base at V and 8 bases at J, with 11 bases in the middle. Generated by immunoSEQ multiplex PCR, the TCRdb table keeps only in-frame clones and is missing some. The sample contains 87,000 or so clones, around 89% of which appear only once. The rearrangement links TRBV6-2 or TRBV6-3 to TRBJ1-4, with unresolved D. The TCR was taken from an adult in good health. This sample comprised peripheral blood, obtained on day 0 of AZD1222 vaccination. The CDR3 region has the DNA TGTGCCAGCAGTTACTTGGGCAGAGGCGAAAAACTGTTTTTT. This codes for CASSYLGRGEKLFF.